The text below deals with one TCR beta chain. Participant ages covered about 18 to 100 years across 25 or so US areas. Clones were read by immunoSEQ multiplex PCR, and TCRdb kept only the in-frame ones, dropping some. The table shows 170,000 or so clones, with about 90% occurring only once. This sample is drawn from a study of blood T cell repertoires in COVID-19. Overall study: Sources were T cells, B-cell-depleted T cells, or PBMCs; the material itself was cDNA or gDNA.

This CDR3 is built from 14 residues. The V gene end was trimmed by 4 bases and the J gene end by 3 bases; junction bases not matched to a gene: 4. Germline assignment: CDR1 SGHAT and CDR2 FQNNGV. The V call is TRBV11-2, the J call TRBJ2-7, with TRBD1 matching over 9 bases. Sequencing was carried out using PBMCs or T cells enriched from blood (not recorded which). The source of this sequence is a woman between 50 and 59 years old who had recovered from COVID-19. DNA of the CDR3: TGTGCCAGCAGCTCCGGGACAGGGAACTACGAGCAGTACTTC. Its protein is CASSSGTGNYEQYF.